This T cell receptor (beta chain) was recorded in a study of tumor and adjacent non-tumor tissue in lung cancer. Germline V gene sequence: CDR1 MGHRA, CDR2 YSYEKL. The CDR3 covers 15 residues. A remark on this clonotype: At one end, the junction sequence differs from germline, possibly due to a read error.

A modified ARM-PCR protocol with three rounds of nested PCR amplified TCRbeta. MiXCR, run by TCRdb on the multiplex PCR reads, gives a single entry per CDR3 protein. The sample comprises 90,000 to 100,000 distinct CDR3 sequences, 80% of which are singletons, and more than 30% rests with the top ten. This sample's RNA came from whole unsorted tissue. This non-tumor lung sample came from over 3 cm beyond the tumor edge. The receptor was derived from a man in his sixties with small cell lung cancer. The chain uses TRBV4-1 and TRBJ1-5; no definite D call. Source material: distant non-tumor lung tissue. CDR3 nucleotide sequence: TGCGCCAGCAGCCTAGGTTCGGGGAGCAATAAGCCCCAGCATTTT. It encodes CASSLGSGSNKPQHF.